This entry features one TCR beta chain sequence. As yet, its antigen is unknown. This sample is part of a study of cytomegalovirus exposure and HLA in healthy donors. Study in general: About 85 million unique TCRs from HLA-typed donors were held in an early release of data. Under 90% of around 390 genotyped donors fell in the Caucasian-associated ancestry cluster. General study points: Apparent HLA restriction characterized most CMV-associated TCR beta chains in a later analysis. A few chains linked to CMV were shown in vitro to be specific for CMV antigens.

The primer mix had 60 Vbeta and 13 Jbeta primers. Assay: immunoSEQ multiplex PCR; the TCRdb copy retains only in-frame clones and omits some. The sample contains around 170,000 clones, over 75% of which appear only once. The source material was PBMCs. The receptor was isolated from a woman under 40 in good health and CMV-seronegative.

CDR3 sequence (DNA): TGTGCCAGCAGTCGGACACCGTCTAACTATGGCTACACCTTC. Encoded protein: CASSRTPSNYGYTF. V and J are TRBV2 and TRBJ1-2, with D possibly being TRBD1 (5 bases). There are 14 residues in the CDR3. The germline gives CDR1 SNHLY, CDR2 FYNNEI. V lost 5 bases and J lost 0, with 10 bases in between.